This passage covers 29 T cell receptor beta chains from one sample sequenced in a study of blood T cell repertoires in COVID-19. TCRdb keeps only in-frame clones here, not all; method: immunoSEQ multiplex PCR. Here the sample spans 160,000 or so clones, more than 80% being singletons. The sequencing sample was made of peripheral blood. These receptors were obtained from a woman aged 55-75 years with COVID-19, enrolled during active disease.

In DNA form, the CDR3 reads TGTGCCAGCAGCCCCTACGGGACAGATTATGGCTACACCTTC. Its translation is CASSPYGTDYGYTF. The rearrangement joins TRBV7-2 to TRBJ1-2, with 7 bases fitting TRBD1. This CDR3 region has 14 residues. With 5 bases clipped from V and 5 bases from J, the junction kept 8 bases outside the gene matches. Germline-derived CDR1 and CDR2 are SGHTA and FQGNSA. Together with reference TRBV7-2 and TRBJ1-2, the CDR3 gives the full variable domain: GAGVSQSPSNKVTEKGKDVELRCDPISGHTALYWYRQSLGQGLEFLIYFQGNSAPDKSGLPSDRFSAERTGGSVSTLTIQRTQQEDSAVYLCASSPYGTDYGYTFGSGTRLTVV.

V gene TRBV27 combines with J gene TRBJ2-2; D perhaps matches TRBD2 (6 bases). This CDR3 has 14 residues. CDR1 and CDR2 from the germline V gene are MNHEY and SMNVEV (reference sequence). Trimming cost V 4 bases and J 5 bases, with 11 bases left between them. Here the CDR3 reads CASSYGGKTGELFF. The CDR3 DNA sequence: TGTGCCAGCAGTTACGGGGGAAAGACCGGGGAGCTGTTTTTT.

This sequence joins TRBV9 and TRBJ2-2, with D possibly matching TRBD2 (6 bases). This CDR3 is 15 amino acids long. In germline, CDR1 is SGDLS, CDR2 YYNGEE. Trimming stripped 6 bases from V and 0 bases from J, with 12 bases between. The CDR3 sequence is CASKPRGSNTGELFF. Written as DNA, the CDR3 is TGTGCCAGCAAACCCCGGGGGTCGAACACCGGGGAGCTGTTTTTT.

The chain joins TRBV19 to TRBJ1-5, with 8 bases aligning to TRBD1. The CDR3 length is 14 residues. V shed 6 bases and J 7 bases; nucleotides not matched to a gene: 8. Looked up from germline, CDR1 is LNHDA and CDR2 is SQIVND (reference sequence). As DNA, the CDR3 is TGTGCCAGTAGCCCCTCAGGGGGCGGACAGCCCCAGCATTTT. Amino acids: CASSPSGGGQPQHF.

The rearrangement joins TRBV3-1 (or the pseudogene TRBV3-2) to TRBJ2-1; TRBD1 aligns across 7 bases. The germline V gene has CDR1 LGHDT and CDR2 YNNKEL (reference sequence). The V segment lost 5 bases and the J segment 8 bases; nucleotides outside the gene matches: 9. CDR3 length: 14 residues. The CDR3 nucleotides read TGTGCCAGCAGCTATTCACAACAGGGGTATGAGCAGTTCTTC. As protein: CASSYSQQGYEQFF.

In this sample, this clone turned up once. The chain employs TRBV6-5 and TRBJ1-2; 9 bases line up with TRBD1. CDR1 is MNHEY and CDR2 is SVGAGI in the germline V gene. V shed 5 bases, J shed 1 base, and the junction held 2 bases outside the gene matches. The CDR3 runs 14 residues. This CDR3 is CASSRTGVNYGYTF. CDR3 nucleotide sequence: TGTGCCAGCAGTCGGACAGGGGTTAACTATGGCTACACCTTC.

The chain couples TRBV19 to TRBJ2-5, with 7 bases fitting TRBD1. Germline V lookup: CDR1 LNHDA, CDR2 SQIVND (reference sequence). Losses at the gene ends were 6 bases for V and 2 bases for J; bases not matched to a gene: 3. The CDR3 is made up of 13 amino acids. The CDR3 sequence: CASRVQGQETQYF. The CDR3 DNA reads TGTGCCAGTAGGGTACAGGGGCAAGAGACCCAGTACTTC.

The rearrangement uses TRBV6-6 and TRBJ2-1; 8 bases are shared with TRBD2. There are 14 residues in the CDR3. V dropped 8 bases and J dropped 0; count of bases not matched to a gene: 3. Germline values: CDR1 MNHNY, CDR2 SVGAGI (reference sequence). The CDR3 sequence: CASRAGGSYNEQFF. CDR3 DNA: TGTGCCAGCCGGGCGGGGGGCTCCTACAATGAGCAGTTCTTC.

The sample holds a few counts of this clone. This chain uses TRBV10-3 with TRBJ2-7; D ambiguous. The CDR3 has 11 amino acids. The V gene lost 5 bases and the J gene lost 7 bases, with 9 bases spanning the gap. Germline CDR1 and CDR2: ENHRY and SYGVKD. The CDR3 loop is CAISNLREQYF. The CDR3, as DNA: TGTGCCATCAGTAACCTACGGGAGCAGTACTTC.

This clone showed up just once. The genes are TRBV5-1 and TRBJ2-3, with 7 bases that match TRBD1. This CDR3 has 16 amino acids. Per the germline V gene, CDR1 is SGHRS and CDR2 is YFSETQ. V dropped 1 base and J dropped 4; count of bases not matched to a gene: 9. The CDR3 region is CASSLTRQGQSDTQYF. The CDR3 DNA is TGCGCCAGCAGCTTGACCCGACAGGGTCAATCAGATACGCAGTATTTT.

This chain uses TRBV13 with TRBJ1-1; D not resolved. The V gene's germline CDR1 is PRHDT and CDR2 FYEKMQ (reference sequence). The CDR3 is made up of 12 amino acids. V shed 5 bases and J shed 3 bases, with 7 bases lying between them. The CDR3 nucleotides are TGTGCCAGCAGCCTAAAAGACACTGAAGCTTTCTTT. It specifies CASSLKDTEAFF. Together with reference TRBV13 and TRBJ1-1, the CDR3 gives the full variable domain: AAGVIQSPRHLIKEKRETATLKCYPIPRHDTVYWYQQGPGQDPQFLISFYEKMQSDKGSIPDRFSAQQFSDYHSELNMSSLELGDSALYFCASSLKDTEAFFGQGTRLTVV.

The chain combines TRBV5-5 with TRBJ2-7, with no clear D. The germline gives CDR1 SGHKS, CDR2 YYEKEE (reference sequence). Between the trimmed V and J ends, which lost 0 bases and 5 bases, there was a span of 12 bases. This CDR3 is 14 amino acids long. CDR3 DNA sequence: TGTGCCAGCAGCTTGGAGTTCAGGATCCACGAGCAGTACTTC. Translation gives CASSLEFRIHEQYF.

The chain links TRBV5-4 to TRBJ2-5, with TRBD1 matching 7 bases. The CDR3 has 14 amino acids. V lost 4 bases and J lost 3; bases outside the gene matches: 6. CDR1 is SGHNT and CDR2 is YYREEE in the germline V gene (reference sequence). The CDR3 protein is CASSLGTVKETQYF. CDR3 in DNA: TGTGCCAGCAGCCTAGGGACAGTGAAAGAGACCCAGTACTTC.

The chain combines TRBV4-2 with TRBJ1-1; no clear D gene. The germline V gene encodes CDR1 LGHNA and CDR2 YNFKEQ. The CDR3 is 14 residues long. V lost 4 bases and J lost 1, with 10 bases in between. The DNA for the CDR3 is TGTGCCAGCAGCCCGAGGACTTGGAACACTGAAGCTTTCTTT. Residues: CASSPRTWNTEAFF.

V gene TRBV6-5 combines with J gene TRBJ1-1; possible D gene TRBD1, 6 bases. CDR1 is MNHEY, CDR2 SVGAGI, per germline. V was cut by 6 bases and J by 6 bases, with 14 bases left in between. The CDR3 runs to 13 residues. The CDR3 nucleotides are TGTGCCAGCAGCAACACAGGGTCCGCTGAAGCTTTCTTT. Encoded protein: CASSNTGSAEAFF.

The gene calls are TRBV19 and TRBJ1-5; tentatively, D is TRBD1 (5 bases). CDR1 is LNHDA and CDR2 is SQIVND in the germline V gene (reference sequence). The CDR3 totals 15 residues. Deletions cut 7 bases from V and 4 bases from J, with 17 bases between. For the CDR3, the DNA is TGTGCCAGTACCCACCAGGGACTCTTAAATCAGCCCCAGCATTTT. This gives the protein CASTHQGLLNQPQHF.

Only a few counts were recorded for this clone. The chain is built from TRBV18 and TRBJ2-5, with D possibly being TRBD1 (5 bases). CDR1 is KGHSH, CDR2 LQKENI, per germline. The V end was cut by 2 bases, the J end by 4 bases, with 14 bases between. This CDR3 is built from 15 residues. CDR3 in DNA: TGTGCCAGCTCACCAAACCAGGGAACCCTAGAGACCCAGTACTTC. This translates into CASSPNQGTLETQYF. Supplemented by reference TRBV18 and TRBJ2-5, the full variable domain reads NAGVMQNPRHLVRRRGQEARLRCSPMKGHSHVYWYRQLPEEGLKFMVYLQKENIIDESGMPKERFSAEFPKEGPSILRIQQVVRGDSAAYFCASSPNQGTLETQYFGPGTRLLVL.

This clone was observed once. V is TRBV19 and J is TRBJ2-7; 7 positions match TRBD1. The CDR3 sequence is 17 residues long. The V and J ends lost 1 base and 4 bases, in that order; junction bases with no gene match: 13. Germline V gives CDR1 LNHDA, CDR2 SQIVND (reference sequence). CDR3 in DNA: TGTGCCAGTAGTATAGCCCACCCGACAGGGTTTGGGTACGAGCAGTACTTC. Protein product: CASSIAHPTGFGYEQYF.

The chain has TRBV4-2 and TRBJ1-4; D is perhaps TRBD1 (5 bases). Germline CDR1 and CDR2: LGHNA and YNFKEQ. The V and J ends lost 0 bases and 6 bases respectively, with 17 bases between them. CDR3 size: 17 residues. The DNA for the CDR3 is TGTGCCAGCAGCCAAGAAGGTCCAGGTTTAGGGGATGAAAAACTGTTTTTT. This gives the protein CASSQEGPGLGDEKLFF.

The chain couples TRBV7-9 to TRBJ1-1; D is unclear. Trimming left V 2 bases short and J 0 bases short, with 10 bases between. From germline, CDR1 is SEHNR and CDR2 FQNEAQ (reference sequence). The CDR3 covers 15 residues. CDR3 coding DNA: TGTGCCAGCAGCTTACAGTTCGTTATGAACACTGAAGCTTTCTTT. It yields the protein CASSLQFVMNTEAFF.

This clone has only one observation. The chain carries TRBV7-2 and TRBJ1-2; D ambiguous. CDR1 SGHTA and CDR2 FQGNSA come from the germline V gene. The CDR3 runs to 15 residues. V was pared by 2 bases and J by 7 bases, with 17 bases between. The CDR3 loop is CASSLSPTVGGGYTF. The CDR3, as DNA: TGTGCCAGCAGCTTATCCCCCACCGTAGGCGGTGGCTACACCTTC.

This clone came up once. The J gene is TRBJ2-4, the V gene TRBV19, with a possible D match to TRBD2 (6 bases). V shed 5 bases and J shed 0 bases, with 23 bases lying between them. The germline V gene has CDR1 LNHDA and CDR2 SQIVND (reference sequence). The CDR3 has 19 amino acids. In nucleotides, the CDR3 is TGTGCCAGTAGTCTGCGACCGGGGGACCCTTCCTTAGCCAAAAACATTCAGTACTTC. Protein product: CASSLRPGDPSLAKNIQYF.

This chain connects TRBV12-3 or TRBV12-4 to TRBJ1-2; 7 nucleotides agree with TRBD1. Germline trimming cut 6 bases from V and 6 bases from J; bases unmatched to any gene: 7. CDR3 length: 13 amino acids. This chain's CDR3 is CASSYRQGNGYTF. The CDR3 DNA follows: TGTGCCAGCAGCTATCGACAGGGCAATGGCTACACCTTC.

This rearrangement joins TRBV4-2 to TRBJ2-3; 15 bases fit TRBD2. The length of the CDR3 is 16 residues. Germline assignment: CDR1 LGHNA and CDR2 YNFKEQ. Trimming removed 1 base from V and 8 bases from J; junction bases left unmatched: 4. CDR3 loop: CASSQGTSGGAGTQYF. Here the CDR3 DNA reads TGTGCCAGCAGCCAAGGGACTAGCGGGGGGGCAGGTACGCAGTATTTT.

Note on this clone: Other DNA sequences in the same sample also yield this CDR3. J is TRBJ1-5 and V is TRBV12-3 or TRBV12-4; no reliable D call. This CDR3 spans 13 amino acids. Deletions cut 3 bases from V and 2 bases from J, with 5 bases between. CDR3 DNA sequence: TGTGCCAGCAGTTTTTCAGGCAATCAGCCCCAGCATTTT. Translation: CASSFSGNQPQHF.

The CDR3 spells CASSLGRGWTEAFF. The DNA of the CDR3 is TGCGCCAGCAGCTTGGGAAGGGGATGGACTGAAGCTTTCTTT. The J gene is TRBJ1-1, the V gene TRBV5-1; weak D call: TRBD1 (5 bases). The CDR3 is made up of 14 amino acids. V gave up 0 bases and J gave up 5 bases, with 11 bases separating them. The germline gives CDR1 SGHRS, CDR2 YFSETQ.

The CDR3 nucleotides are TGTGCCAGCAGTGCGGGCCCCGGGACCTACAATGAGCAGTTCTTC. The encoded protein is CASSAGPGTYNEQFF. The J gene is TRBJ2-1, the V gene TRBV6-4, with TRBD2 as a possible D gene (5 bases). The CDR3 is made up of 15 amino acids. Germline V lookup: CDR1 MRHNA, CDR2 SNTAGT. V was pared by 4 bases and J by 2 bases, with 12 bases between.

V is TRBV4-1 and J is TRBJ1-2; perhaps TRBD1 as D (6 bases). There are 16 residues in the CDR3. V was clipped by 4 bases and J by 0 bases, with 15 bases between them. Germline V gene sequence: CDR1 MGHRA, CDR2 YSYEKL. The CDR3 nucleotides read TGCGCCAGCAGCCCCCGCGGGGGGCAGGCTAACTATGGCTACACCTTC. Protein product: CASSPRGGQANYGYTF.

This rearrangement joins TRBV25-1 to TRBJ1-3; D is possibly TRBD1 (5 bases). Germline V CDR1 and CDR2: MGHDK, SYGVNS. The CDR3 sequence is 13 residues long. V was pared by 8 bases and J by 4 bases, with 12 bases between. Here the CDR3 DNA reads TGTGCCAGCCGACAGACCAACGGAAACACCATATATTTT. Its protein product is CASRQTNGNTIYF.